The 13 T cell receptor beta chains reported below all come from one sample, sequenced in a study of identical twins. MiXCR, run by TCRdb on the 5' RACE reads, gives a single entry per CDR3 protein. The table has 600,000 to 850,000 distinct CDR3 sequences, 15% to 20% seen once. Another study also made use of these data, one on T cells expressing NK-cell markers.

The sample comprised PBMCs. The receptor set was obtained from a woman under 30 in good health.

Details on this clonotype: The junction and the germline gene differ at one end; a read error may be behind it. The chain recombines TRBV6-1 with TRBJ2-3; TRBD2 matches 14 bases. The CDR3 loop spans 15 amino acids. Germline V gene lookup returns CDR1 MNHNS and CDR2 SASEGT. CDR3 protein: CASSEARGTSGGASF. In nucleotides, the CDR3 is TGTGCCAGCAGTGAAGCGCGGGGGACTAGCGGGGGCGCCTCTTTT.

A few counts support this clonotype. This chain links TRBV12-3 or TRBV12-4 with TRBJ2-5; 11 nucleotides align to TRBD2. The CDR3 has 16 residues. Unmatched junction bases numbered 13, after V lost 9 bases and J lost 4 bases. The CDR3 DNA reads as TGTGCCAGTCGACTAGCGGGATTTGCAGGGGGAGAGACCCAGTACTTC. Its translation is CASRLAGFAGGETQYF.

This sequence joins TRBV5-5 and TRBJ2-7; 9 nucleotides agree with TRBD2. Trimming removed 6 bases from V and 6 bases from J; junction bases left unmatched: 13. The CDR3 consists of 15 residues. Germline values: CDR1 SGHKS, CDR2 YYEKEE (reference sequence). Written as DNA, the CDR3 is TGTGCCAGCAACTACTTAGCGGGGGAGTTCCTCGAGCAGTACTTC. This gives the protein CASNYLAGEFLEQYF.

This clonotype turned up a few times. V and J are TRBV20-1 and TRBJ2-7; 8 nucleotides match TRBD2. J gave up 0 bases and V 0 bases, and 7 bases lay outside the gene matches. Germline values: CDR1 DFQATT, CDR2 SNEGSKA (reference sequence). The CDR3 is made up of 16 amino acids. The CDR3 sequence: CSARDWASGSSYEQYF. The DNA of the CDR3 is TGCAGTGCTAGAGATTGGGCCAGCGGGAGCTCCTACGAGCAGTACTTC.

This rearrangement joins TRBV20-1 to TRBJ2-1, with 14 bases identical to TRBD2. V lost 2 bases, J lost 9 bases, and 3 bases stayed unmatched. The CDR3 has 14 residues. The germline gives CDR1 DFQATT, CDR2 SNEGSKA (reference sequence). Here the CDR3 DNA reads TGCAGTGCTAGACCCGGACTAGCGGGAGGTGAGCAGTTCTTC. It yields the protein CSARPGLAGGEQFF.

This sequence joins TRBV5-1 and TRBJ2-7; TRBD1 aligns across 8 bases. This CDR3 has 15 residues. Germline V gene sequence: CDR1 SGHRS, CDR2 YFSETQ. With V trimmed by 3 bases and J by 0 bases, 5 bases remained unmatched. The CDR3 DNA reads TGCGCCAGCAGCTCTGGACAGGGACTCTCCTACGAGCAGTACTTC. It translates to CASSSGQGLSYEQYF.

Many counts were recorded for this clonotype. At one end the junction does not follow the germline gene, possibly because of a read error. V gene TRBV5-1 combines with J gene TRBJ1-5; 7 bases map to TRBD1. The CDR3 is made up of 14 amino acids. The V gene's germline CDR1 is SGHRS and CDR2 YFSETQ. DNA for the CDR3: TGTGCCAGCAGTCCGGGACAGCCAAACCAGCCCCAGCATTTT. It encodes CASSPGQPNQPQHF.

The genes are TRBV12-3 or TRBV12-4 and TRBJ2-2, with unresolved D. Trimming shortened V by 6 bases and J by 7 bases, and 12 bases separated the two germline ends. The CDR3 is 13 amino acids. For the CDR3, the DNA is TGTGCCAGCAGATTACGGGCGAACGGGGAGCTGTTTTTT. It yields the protein CASRLRANGELFF.

CDR3: CASSPGQGENEQYF. The DNA for the CDR3 is TGCGCCAGCAGTCCGGGACAGGGGGAGAACGAGCAGTACTTC. The J gene is TRBJ2-7, the V gene TRBV5-1, with 11 bases lining up with TRBD1. The ends lost 5 bases at V and 5 bases at J; junction bases unmatched: 6. Germline-derived CDR1 and CDR2 are SGHRS and YFSETQ. The length of the CDR3 is 14 residues.

This clonotype has a handful of counts. The chain links TRBV4-3 to TRBJ2-2, with D uncertain. Germline lookup yields CDR1 LGHNA and CDR2 YSLEER. This CDR3 is 16 amino acids long. V was pared by 1 base and J by 5 bases, with 14 bases between. CDR3 DNA sequence: TGCGCCAGCAGCCAAGTGGAGCGCGGTGCGACCGGGGAGCTGTTTTTT. It is translated as CASSQVERGATGELFF.

This clonotype was found a few times. This chain joins TRBV18 and TRBJ2-1; 11 nucleotides line up with TRBD2. This CDR3 spans 15 amino acids. The V and J ends lost 0 bases and 9 bases, in that order; junction bases with no gene match: 4. Looked up from germline, CDR1 is KGHSH and CDR2 is LQKENI. The CDR3 DNA sequence: TGTGCCAGCTCACCACCGAATAGCGGGGGGGCTGAGCAGTTCTTC. This sequence encodes CASSPPNSGGAEQFF.

The rearrangement uses TRBV2 and TRBJ2-6, with 9 bases identical to TRBD2. V was clipped by 8 bases and J by 0 bases; unmatched bases: 11. There are 18 residues in the CDR3. The V gene's germline CDR1 is SNHLY and CDR2 FYNNEI. CDR3 nucleotide sequence: TGTGCCAGCGAAAAACGTCTAGCGGGGCCCTCTGGGGCCAACGTCCTGACTTTC. This translates into CASEKRLAGPSGANVLTF.

This clonotype turned up a few times. The genes are TRBV6-1 and TRBJ2-5, with a possible D match to TRBD2 (5 bases). The CDR3 sequence is 16 residues long. Per germline, CDR1 MNHNS and CDR2 SASEGT. The V end was cut by 6 bases, the J end by 4 bases, with 21 bases between. Here the CDR3 reads CASSSGALGLGETQYF. The CDR3, as DNA: TGTGCCAGCAGCTCTGGTGCACTAGGGCTCGGAGAGACCCAGTACTTC.